These 25 T cell receptor beta chains were sequenced from one sample in a study of identical twins. TCRdb analysed the 5' RACE reads with MiXCR anew, one entry per CDR3 protein. The profile shows about 240,000 distinct CDR3 sequences, 10% to 13% of them singletons. Specimen: memory T cells sorted from blood. The receptors shown here come from a man aged 50-60 years in good health.

J is TRBJ2-7 and V is TRBV29-1; the D gene could be TRBD1 or TRBD2 (5 bases each). CDR1 and CDR2 (germline): SQVTM, ANQGSEA. This CDR3 region has 14 residues. V lost 2 bases and J 4 bases, leaving 15 bases between the germline ends. Here the CDR3 reads CSVERAGTDYEQYF. CDR3 nucleotide sequence: TGCAGCGTTGAAAGAGCCGGGACCGATTACGAGCAGTACTTC.

This clonotype was detected ten times or more. This sequence joins TRBV25-1 and TRBJ1-2; D remains ambiguous. The CDR3 length is 11 residues. V lost 1 base, J lost 5 bases, and 2 bases lay in between. CDR1 MGHDK and CDR2 SYGVNS come from the germline V gene. This CDR3 reads CASSESYGYTF. CDR3 coding DNA: TGTGCCAGCAGTGAATCGTATGGCTACACCTTC.

The sample holds many counts of this clonotype. The V call is TRBV27, the J call TRBJ2-7; TRBD1 matches at 10 bases. CDR3 length: 16 residues. Germline V lookup: CDR1 MNHEY, CDR2 SMNVEV (reference sequence). The junction had 8 bases not matched to a gene; V was cut back by 4 bases and J by 2 bases. The CDR3 reads CASSYRKGQGTYEQYF. In DNA, the CDR3 is TGTGCCAGCAGTTACAGGAAGGGACAGGGGACCTACGAGCAGTACTTC.

This clonotype was recorded at least ten times. The chain combines TRBV5-1 with TRBJ2-6; D is unresolved. V was cut by 2 bases and J by 0 bases, with 6 bases left in between. Germline V gene sequence: CDR1 SGHRS, CDR2 YFSETQ. The CDR3 has 15 residues. The CDR3 loop is CASSLIGSGANVLTF. For the CDR3, the DNA is TGCGCCAGCAGCTTAATCGGCTCTGGGGCCAACGTCCTGACTTTC.

The chain joins TRBV20-1 to TRBJ1-3, with D uncertain. The V and J ends lost 0 bases and 3 bases respectively, with 18 bases between them. Per the germline V gene, CDR1 is DFQATT and CDR2 is SNEGSKA (reference sequence). This CDR3 has 17 amino acids. In DNA, the CDR3 is TGCAGTGCTAGAGATAATGGAGGTGGTTTCTTTGGAAACACCATATATTTT. As protein: CSARDNGGGFFGNTIYF.

CDR3 sequence reads: CSASPGGTKGTQYF. The DNA for the CDR3 is TGCAGTGCTAGTCCGGGGGGGACCAAAGGGACCCAGTACTTC. The J gene is TRBJ2-5, the V gene TRBV20-1; 8 bases line up with TRBD2. V lost 3 bases, J lost 7 bases, and 10 bases stayed unmatched. The CDR3 runs to 14 residues. From germline, CDR1 is DFQATT and CDR2 SNEGSKA (reference sequence).

This clonotype has more than one count but fewer than ten. V and J are TRBV20-1 and TRBJ2-1; D is possibly TRBD1 (5 bases). Germline V gene sequence: CDR1 DFQATT, CDR2 SNEGSKA (reference sequence). V was cut by 5 bases and J by 4 bases, with 18 bases left in between. The CDR3 contains 15 residues. Written as DNA, the CDR3 is TGCAGTGCTTCGACAGCCAGCCGGTTTTACAATGAGCAGTTCTTC. Protein sequence: CSASTASRFYNEQFF.

The V call is TRBV7-2, the J call TRBJ2-3; D gene unclear. The CDR3 length is 15 residues. Germline CDR1 is SGHTA and CDR2 is FQGNSA. Trimming removed 5 bases from V and 4 bases from J, with 16 bases in between. For the CDR3, the DNA is TGTGCCAGCAGCCCTACGGGTCTATGGGCAGATACGCAGTATTTT. It codes for CASSPTGLWADTQYF.

This clonotype was seen ten or more times. The CDR3 DNA follows: TGCAGTGTGGACGAACGACGGGAGACCCAGTACTTC. Translated, it gives CSVDERRETQYF. The chain employs TRBV20-1 and TRBJ2-5; D is unclear. The CDR3 totals 12 residues. The germline V and J ends were trimmed by 7 bases and 5 bases, with 14 bases remaining between them. In germline, CDR1 is DFQATT, CDR2 SNEGSKA (reference sequence).

About this clonotype: This may be a read error: a much more frequent sequence differs by one nucleotide. The rearrangement links TRBV5-1 to TRBJ2-3; D gene ambiguous. The CDR3 contains 11 residues. Germline V gene sequence: CDR1 SGHRS, CDR2 YFSETQ. The CDR3 spells CTSLHTDTQYF. CDR3 nucleotide sequence: TGCACCAGCTTACACACAGATACGCAGTATTTT.

This clonotype has just a few counts. The V and J genes are TRBV4-3 and TRBJ2-3; 8 nucleotides align to TRBD1. The CDR3 is 15 residues long. After removal of 6 bases from V and 2 bases from J, the junction contained 7 bases not matched to a gene. Germline V gives CDR1 LGHNA, CDR2 YSLEER. The CDR3 loop reads CASSNGQGFTDTQYF. CDR3 DNA sequence: TGCGCCAGCAGTAATGGACAGGGCTTCACAGATACGCAGTATTTT.

Ten or more counts support this clonotype. In DNA, the CDR3 is TGCGCCAGCAGCCAAGATGTTAACAGGGAGGTAGGGCAGCCCCAGCATTTT. This encodes CASSQDVNREVGQPQHF. This chain links TRBV4-3 with TRBJ1-5; perhaps TRBD1 as D (6 bases). The germline V and J ends were trimmed by 0 bases and 7 bases, with 19 bases remaining between them. The V gene's germline CDR1 is LGHNA and CDR2 YSLEER. This CDR3 is built from 17 residues.

At least ten counts were recorded for this clonotype. The V and J genes are TRBV20-1 and TRBJ2-7; D is possibly TRBD1 (5 bases). The CDR3 covers 13 residues. CDR1 is DFQATT and CDR2 is SNEGSKA in the germline V gene (reference sequence). With 3 bases removed from V and 4 bases from J, the gap between germline ends came to 13 bases. This CDR3 reads CSARTAAEYEQYF. The DNA of the CDR3 is TGCAGTGCTAGGACAGCAGCTGAGTACGAGCAGTACTTC.

This clonotype has at least ten counts. The genes are TRBV6-1 and TRBJ2-2, with no clear D. Germline-derived CDR1 and CDR2 are MNHNS and SASEGT. The V end was cut by 0 bases, the J end by 7 bases, with 6 bases between. The CDR3 is 13 residues long. As DNA, the CDR3 is TGTGCCAGCAGTGAAGCCTTAAACGGGGAGCTGTTTTTT. It yields the protein CASSEALNGELFF.

This clonotype was detected many times. This chain uses TRBV29-1 with TRBJ2-1; 7 bases fit TRBD1. Germline trimming cut 4 bases from V and 2 bases from J; bases unmatched to any gene: 2. Per germline, CDR1 SQVTM and CDR2 ANQGSEA. The CDR3 covers 13 residues. Written as DNA, the CDR3 is TGCAGCGTTGCAGGGGGTCCCTACAATGAGCAGTTCTTC. It translates to CSVAGGPYNEQFF.

This clonotype occurred a few times. This chain uses TRBV3-1 with TRBJ2-5; unclear D gene. The germline V gene encodes CDR1 LGHDT and CDR2 YNNKEL (reference sequence). The V end lost 0 bases, the J end lost 1 base, and 6 bases lay between the germline ends. The CDR3 is 14 amino acids. CDR3 amino acids: CASSQDVGQETQYF. The CDR3 DNA reads TGTGCCAGCAGCCAAGATGTTGGCCAAGAGACCCAGTACTTC.

The rearrangement links TRBV11-2 to TRBJ2-1; 10 bases match TRBD1. Germline-derived CDR1 and CDR2 are SGHAT and FQNNGV. V lost 1 base and J lost 5; bases outside the gene matches: 8. The CDR3 spans 17 residues. The CDR3 sequence is CASSLGPGQGSHNEQFF. The CDR3 bases are TGTGCCAGCAGCTTAGGGCCGGGACAGGGGTCCCACAATGAGCAGTTCTTC.

This chain connects TRBV12-3 or TRBV12-4 to TRBJ2-3, with TRBD2 matching 10 bases. The CDR3 runs to 15 residues. V shed 4 bases, J shed 2 bases, and the junction held 3 bases outside the gene matches. The CDR3 loop reads CASSWTSGYTDTQYF. DNA of the CDR3: TGTGCCAGCAGTTGGACTAGCGGATACACAGATACGCAGTATTTT.

This clonotype was observed a handful of times. The chain uses TRBV4-3 and TRBJ2-3; D possibly corresponds to TRBD2 (6 bases). Germline-derived CDR1 and CDR2 are LGHNA and YSLEER. The CDR3 has 16 residues. The V end lost 1 base, the J end lost 2 bases, and 13 bases lay between the germline ends. CDR3 loop: CASSQGAWGDTDTQYF. The CDR3 DNA reads TGCGCCAGCAGCCAAGGGGCATGGGGGGACACAGATACGCAGTATTTT.

This clonotype was seen a single time. The junction departs from germline at one end; a sequencing error may be responsible. The chain joins TRBV7-2 to TRBJ2-7; D gene ambiguous. This CDR3 is 12 amino acids long. Germline CDR1 reads SGHTA; CDR2 reads FQGNSA. The CDR3 region has the DNA TGTGCCAGCAGCCTAAGAGGATACGAGAAGTACTTC. Its protein is CASSLRGYEKYF.

This sequence joins TRBV15 and TRBJ2-7; a possible D gene is TRBD1 (6 bases). This CDR3 comprises 15 residues. Looked up from germline, CDR1 is LNHNV and CDR2 is YYDKDF (reference sequence). Trimming pared 0 bases from V and 5 bases from J, leaving 14 bases between. The CDR3: CATSRDGGAVDEQYF. The CDR3 DNA sequence: TGTGCCACCAGCAGAGATGGGGGCGCGGTGGACGAGCAGTACTTC.

This clonotype appeared many times. CDR3 bases: TGCAGTGCTAGCGAGTCTAGCACAGATACGCAGTATTTT. This sequence encodes CSASESSTDTQYF. The rearrangement links TRBV20-1 to TRBJ2-3; D not resolved. The CDR3 spans 13 residues. Germline CDR1 is DFQATT and CDR2 is SNEGSKA (reference sequence). V shed 3 bases and J shed 0 bases, with 7 bases lying between them.

This clonotype was recorded many times. The chain carries TRBV4-2 and TRBJ2-1; TRBD2 matches at 10 bases. Germline V CDR1 and CDR2: LGHNA, YNFKEQ. V was clipped by 0 bases and J by 4 bases; unmatched bases: 3. This CDR3 spans 16 amino acids. The CDR3 is CASSQDLAGDYNEQFF. CDR3 coding DNA: TGTGCCAGCAGCCAAGATCTAGCGGGAGATTACAATGAGCAGTTCTTC.

This clonotype is labeled as medium-sized (0.01 to 0.1%). The V gene is TRBV5-1, the J gene TRBJ2-5; 7 nucleotides match TRBD2. There are 17 residues in the CDR3. Per the germline V gene, CDR1 is SGHRS and CDR2 is YFSETQ. V shed 3 bases and J 4 bases; nucleotides not matched to a gene: 15. Here the CDR3 DNA reads TGCGCCAGCAGCTCACCCACAGAAAAGCGGGGACGAGAGACCCAGTACTTC. This sequence encodes CASSSPTEKRGRETQYF. Supplemented by reference TRBV5-1 and TRBJ2-5, the full variable domain reads KAGVTQTPRYLIKTRGQQVTLSCSPISGHRSVSWYQQTPGQGLQFLFEYFSETQRNKGNFPGRFSGRQFSNSRSEMNVSTLELGDSALYLCASSSPTEKRGRETQYFGPGTRLLVL.

This clonotype was detected many times. The chain is built from TRBV5-1 and TRBJ1-1; a weak D match, TRBD1 (5 bases). Germline V gene lookup returns CDR1 SGHRS and CDR2 YFSETQ. CDR3 length: 15 residues. Deletions cut 4 bases from V and 11 bases from J, with 24 bases between. The CDR3 nucleotides read TGCGCCAGCAGCCTCTTCTCTACGGACCAGGGCGCGGCTTTCTTT. Amino acids: CASSLFSTDQGAAFF.